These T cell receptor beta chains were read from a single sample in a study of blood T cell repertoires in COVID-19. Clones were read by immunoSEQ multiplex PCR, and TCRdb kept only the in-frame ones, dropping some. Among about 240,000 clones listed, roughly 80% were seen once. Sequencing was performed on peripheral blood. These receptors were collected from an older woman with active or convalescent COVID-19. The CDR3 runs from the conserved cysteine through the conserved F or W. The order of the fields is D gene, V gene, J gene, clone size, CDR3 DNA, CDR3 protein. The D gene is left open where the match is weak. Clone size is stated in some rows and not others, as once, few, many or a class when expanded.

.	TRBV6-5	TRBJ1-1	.	TGTGCCAGCAGTTACATCGGGGGACGGGAGGCTTTCTTT	CASSYIGGREAFF
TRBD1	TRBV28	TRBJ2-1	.	TGTGCCAGCAGTTCATCCGGGACAGGGTACAATGAGCAGTTCTTC	CASSSSGTGYNEQFF
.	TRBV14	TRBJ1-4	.	TGTGCCAGCAGCCTCGGAGGGGTAGCTAATGAAAAACTGTTTTTT	CASSLGGVANEKLFF
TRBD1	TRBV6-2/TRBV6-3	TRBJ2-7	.	TGTGCCAGCAGTTACCGGACAGGGGGTTACTACGAGCAGTACTTC	CASSYRTGGYYEQYF
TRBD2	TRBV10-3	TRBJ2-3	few	TGTGCCATCAGTGAACTAGCGGGGGGGCCAGCAGATACGCAGTATTTT	CAISELAGGPADTQYF
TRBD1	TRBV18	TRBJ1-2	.	TGTGCCAGCTCACCTCCGACAGGGGGCAAAGGGAACTATGGCTACACCTTC	CASSPPTGGKGNYGYTF
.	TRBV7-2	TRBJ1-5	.	TGTGCCAGCAGCTTCGGGGGGTTGGGGAATCAGCCCCAGCATTTT	CASSFGGLGNQPQHF
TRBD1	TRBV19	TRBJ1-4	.	TGTGCCAGTACCCAACTTGGGACAGGGGGAGGAAAACTGTTTTTT	CASTQLGTGGGKLFF
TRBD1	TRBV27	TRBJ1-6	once	TGTGCCACGGGACAGAATAATTCACCCCTCCACTTT	CATGQNNSPLHF
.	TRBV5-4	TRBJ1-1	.	TGTGCCAGCAGCCTCCCGACTTCGAACACTGAAGCTTTCTTT	CASSLPTSNTEAFF
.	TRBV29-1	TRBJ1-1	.	TGCAGCGTTGGAGGTATGAACACTGAAGCTTTCTTT	CSVGGMNTEAFF
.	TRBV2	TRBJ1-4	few	TGTGCCAGCAGAGTCCCGGCGAGAGGGGAAAAACTGTTTTTT	CASRVPARGEKLFF
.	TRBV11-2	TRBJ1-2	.	TGTGCCAGCAGCCCTAGTTCAGGGAGGAACTATGGCTACACCTTC	CASSPSSGRNYGYTF
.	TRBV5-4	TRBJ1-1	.	TGTGCCAGCAACATACGGGGGGGCACTGAAGCTTTCTTT	CASNIRGGTEAFF
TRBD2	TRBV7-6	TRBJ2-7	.	TGTGCCAGCAGCCCATTCGCGGGGGGAGCGTACGAGCAGTACTTC	CASSPFAGGAYEQYF
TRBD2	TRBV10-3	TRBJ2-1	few	TGTGCCATCAGAAAACTAGCGGCCGCCTACAATGAGCAGTTCTTC	CAIRKLAAAYNEQFF
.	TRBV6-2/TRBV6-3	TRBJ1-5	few	TGTGCCAGCAGTTACTCGAGCAGCAATCAGCCCCAGCATTTT	CASSYSSSNQPQHF
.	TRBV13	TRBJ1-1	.	TGTGCCAGCAGCAACCTACAGGGATACACTGAAGCTTTCTTT	CASSNLQGYTEAFF
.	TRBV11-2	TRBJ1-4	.	TGTGCCAGCAGCTTCGGGACAAACTTAGAAAAACTGTTTTTT	CASSFGTNLEKLFF
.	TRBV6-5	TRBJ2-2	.	TGTGCCAGCAGCCTTGGGACTCCAAACACCGGGGAGCTGTTTTTT	CASSLGTPNTGELFF
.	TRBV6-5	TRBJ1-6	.	TGTGCCAGCACCTTACTACCCGGGGGTAATTCACCCCTCCACTTT	CASTLLPGGNSPLHF
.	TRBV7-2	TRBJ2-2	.	TGTGCCAGCAGCTTAGCGGGGGCGGACACCGGGGAGCTGTTTTTT	CASSLAGADTGELFF
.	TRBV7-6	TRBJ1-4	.	TGTGCCAGCAGCTTAGGCGGAGACCCGAATGAAAAACTGTTTTTT	CASSLGGDPNEKLFF
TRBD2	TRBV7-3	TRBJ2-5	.	TGTGCCAGCAGCTTAGGAGGACTAGCTAGGGAGACCCAGTACTTC	CASSLGGLARETQYF
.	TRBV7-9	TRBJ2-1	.	TGTGCCAGCAGCATTAGCCTGAGCTCCTACAATGAGCAGTTCTTC	CASSISLSSYNEQFF
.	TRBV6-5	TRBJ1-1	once	TGTGCCAGCAGTTACTTCAGGGAGAACACTGAAGCTTTCTTT	CASSYFRENTEAFF
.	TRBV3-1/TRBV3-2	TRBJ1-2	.	TGTGCCAGCAGCAAACAGCAGAATGGAAACTATGGCTACACCTTC	CASSKQQNGNYGYTF
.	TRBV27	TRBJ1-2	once	TGTGCCAGCAGTTTACAGAATACATACTATGGCTACACCTTC	CASSLQNTYYGYTF
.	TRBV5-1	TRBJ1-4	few	TGCGCCAGCAGCTTGGGGACTGTAGGTGAAAAACTGTTTTTT	CASSLGTVGEKLFF
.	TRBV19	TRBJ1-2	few	TGTGCCAGTGCCCGGACAGCTAACTATGGCTACACCTTC	CASARTANYGYTF
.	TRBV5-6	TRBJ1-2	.	TGTGCCAGCAGCAAAACAGGGTCGGGCAACTATGGCTACACCTTC	CASSKTGSGNYGYTF
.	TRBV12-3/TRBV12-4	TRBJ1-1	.	TGTGCCAGCAGTTTAGAACAGTCCACTGAAGCTTTCTTT	CASSLEQSTEAFF
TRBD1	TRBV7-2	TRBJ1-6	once	TGTGCCAGCAGCTTGACAGGGGGATATTCACCCCTCCACTTT	CASSLTGGYSPLHF
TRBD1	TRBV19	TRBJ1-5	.	TGTGCCAGTAGTGAACAGGGGATTAGCAATCAGCCCCAGCATTTT	CASSEQGISNQPQHF
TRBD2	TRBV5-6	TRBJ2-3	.	TGTGCCAGCAGCTTGTTGTCTAGCGGGGGTTATACGCAGTATTTT	CASSLLSSGGYTQYF
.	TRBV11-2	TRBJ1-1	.	TGTGCCAGCAGCCACTCTCTGGGGGCGCGAGGGAACACTGAAGCTTTCTTT	CASSHSLGARGNTEAFF